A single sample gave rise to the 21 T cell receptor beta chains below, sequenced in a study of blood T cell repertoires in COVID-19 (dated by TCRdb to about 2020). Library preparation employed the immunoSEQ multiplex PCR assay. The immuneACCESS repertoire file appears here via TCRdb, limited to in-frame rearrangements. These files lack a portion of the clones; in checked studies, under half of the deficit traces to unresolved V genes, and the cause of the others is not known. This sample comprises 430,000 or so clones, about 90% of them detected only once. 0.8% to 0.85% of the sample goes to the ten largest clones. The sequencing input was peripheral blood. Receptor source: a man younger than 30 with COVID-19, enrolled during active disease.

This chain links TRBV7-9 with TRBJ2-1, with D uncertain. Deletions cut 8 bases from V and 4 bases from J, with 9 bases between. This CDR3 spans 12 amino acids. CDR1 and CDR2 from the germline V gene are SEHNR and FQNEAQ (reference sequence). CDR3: CASANAYNEQFF. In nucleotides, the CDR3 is TGTGCCAGCGCGAACGCTTACAATGAGCAGTTCTTC.

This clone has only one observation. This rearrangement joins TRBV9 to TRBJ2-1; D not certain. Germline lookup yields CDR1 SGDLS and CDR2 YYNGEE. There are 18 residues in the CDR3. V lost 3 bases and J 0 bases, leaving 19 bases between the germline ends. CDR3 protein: CASSGPTQAISSYNEQFF. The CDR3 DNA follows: TGTGCCAGCAGCGGCCCGACTCAAGCGATAAGCTCCTACAATGAGCAGTTCTTC.

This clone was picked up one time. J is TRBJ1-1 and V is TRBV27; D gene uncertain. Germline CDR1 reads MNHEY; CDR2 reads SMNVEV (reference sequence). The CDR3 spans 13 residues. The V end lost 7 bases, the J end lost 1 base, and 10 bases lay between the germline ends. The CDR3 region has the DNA TGTGCCAGCAAGGCGGGCCGGAACACTGAAGCTTTCTTT. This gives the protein CASKAGRNTEAFF.

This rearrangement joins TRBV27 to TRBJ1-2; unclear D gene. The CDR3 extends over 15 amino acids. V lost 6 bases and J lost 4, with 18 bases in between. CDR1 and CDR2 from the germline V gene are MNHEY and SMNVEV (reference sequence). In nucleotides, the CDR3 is TGTGCCAGCAGACGCAGCCTTGCGGGCGCCTATGGCTACACCTTC. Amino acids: CASRRSLAGAYGYTF.

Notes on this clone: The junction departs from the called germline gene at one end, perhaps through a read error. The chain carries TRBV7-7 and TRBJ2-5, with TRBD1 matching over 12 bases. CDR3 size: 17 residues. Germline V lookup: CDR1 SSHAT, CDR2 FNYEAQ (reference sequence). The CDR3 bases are TGTGCTAGCAGCTCGCAGTTCCGGGACAGGGGGCGGGAGACCCAGTACTTC. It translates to CASSSQFRDRGRETQYF. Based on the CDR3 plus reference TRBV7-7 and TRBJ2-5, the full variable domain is GAGVSQSPRYKVTKRGQDVTLRCDPISSHATLYWYQQALGQGPEFLTYFNYEAQPDKSGLPSDRFSAERPEGSISTLTIQRTEQRDSAMYRCASSSQFRDRGRETQYFGPGTRLLVL.

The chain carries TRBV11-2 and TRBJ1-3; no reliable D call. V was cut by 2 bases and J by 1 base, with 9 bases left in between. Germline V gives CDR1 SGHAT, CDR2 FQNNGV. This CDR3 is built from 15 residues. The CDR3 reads CASSLTRGSGNTIYF. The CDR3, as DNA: TGTGCCAGCAGCTTAACTCGGGGATCTGGAAACACCATATATTTT.

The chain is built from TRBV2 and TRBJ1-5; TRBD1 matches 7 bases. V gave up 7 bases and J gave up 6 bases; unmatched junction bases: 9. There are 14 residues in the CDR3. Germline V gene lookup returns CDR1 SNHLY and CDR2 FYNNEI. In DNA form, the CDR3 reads TGTGCCAGCACTCGAGGACAGGCTGGTCAGCCCCAGCATTTT. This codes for CASTRGQAGQPQHF.

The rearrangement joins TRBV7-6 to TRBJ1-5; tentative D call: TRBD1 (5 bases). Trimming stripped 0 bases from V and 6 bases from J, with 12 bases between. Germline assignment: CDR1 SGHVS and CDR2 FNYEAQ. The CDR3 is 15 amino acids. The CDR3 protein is CASSLASGPVQPQHF. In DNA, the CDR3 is TGTGCCAGCAGCTTAGCATCAGGGCCGGTTCAGCCCCAGCATTTT.

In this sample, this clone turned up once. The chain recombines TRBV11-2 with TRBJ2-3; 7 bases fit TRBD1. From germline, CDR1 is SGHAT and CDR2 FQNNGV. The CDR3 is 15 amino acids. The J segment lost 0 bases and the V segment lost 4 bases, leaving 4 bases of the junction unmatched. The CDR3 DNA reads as TGTGCCAGCAGCTCTAGACAGGGAAGCACAGATACGCAGTATTTT. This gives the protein CASSSRQGSTDTQYF.

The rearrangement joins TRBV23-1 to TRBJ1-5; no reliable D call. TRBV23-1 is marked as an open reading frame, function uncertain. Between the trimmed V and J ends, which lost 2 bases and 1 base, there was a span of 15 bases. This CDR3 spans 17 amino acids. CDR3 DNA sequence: TGCGCCAGCAGTCAAACTCTGTTTGAGATAAGCAATCAGCCCCAGCATTTT. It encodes CASSQTLFEISNQPQHF.

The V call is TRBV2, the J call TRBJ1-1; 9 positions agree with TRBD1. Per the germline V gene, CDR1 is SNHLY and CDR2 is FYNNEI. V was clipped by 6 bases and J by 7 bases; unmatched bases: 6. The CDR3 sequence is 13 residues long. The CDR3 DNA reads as TGTGCCAGCAGCCCGACAGGGGGATATGAAGCTTTCTTT. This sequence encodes CASSPTGGYEAFF.

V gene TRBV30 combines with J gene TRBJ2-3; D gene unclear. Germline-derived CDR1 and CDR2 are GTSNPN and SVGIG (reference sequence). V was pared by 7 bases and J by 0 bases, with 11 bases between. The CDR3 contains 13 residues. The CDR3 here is CAFSTISTDTQYF. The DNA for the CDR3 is TGTGCCTTTAGTACGATTAGCACAGATACGCAGTATTTT.

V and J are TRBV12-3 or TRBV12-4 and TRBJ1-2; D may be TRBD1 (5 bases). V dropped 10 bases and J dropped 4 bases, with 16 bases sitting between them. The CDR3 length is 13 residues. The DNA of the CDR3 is TGTGCCACCTCCCTTGGGGGGGGCTATGGCTACACCTTC. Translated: CATSLGGGYGYTF.

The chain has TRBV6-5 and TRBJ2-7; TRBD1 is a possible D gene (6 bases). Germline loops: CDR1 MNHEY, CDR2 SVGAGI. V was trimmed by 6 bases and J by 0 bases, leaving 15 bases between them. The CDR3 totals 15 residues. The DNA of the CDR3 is TGTGCCAGCAGGGGGACATCCGAAGGCTCCTACGAGCAGTACTTC. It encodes CASRGTSEGSYEQYF.

This chain's CDR3 is CASSVRQGGYEQYF. CDR3 DNA: TGTGCCAGCAGTGTACGACAGGGGGGCTACGAGCAGTACTTC. The rearrangement joins TRBV28 to TRBJ2-7, with 9 bases fitting TRBD1. The CDR3 runs to 14 residues. V trimming: 5 bases; J trimming: 3 bases; junction bases outside the gene matches: 5. Per germline, CDR1 MDHEN and CDR2 SYDVKM.

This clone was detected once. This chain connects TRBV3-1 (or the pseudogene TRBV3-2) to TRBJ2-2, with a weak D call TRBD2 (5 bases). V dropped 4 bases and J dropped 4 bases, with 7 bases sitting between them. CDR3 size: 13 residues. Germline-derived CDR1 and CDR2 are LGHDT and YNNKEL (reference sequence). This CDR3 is CASSPEGTGELFF. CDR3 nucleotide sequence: TGTGCCAGCAGCCCCGAGGGCACCGGGGAGCTGTTTTTT.

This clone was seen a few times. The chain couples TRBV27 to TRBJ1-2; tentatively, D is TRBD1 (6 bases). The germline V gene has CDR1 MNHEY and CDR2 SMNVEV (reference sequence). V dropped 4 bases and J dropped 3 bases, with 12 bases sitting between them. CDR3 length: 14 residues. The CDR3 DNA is TGTGCCAGCAGTTCCACAGGGTTAGACTATGGCTACACCTTC. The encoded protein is CASSSTGLDYGYTF.

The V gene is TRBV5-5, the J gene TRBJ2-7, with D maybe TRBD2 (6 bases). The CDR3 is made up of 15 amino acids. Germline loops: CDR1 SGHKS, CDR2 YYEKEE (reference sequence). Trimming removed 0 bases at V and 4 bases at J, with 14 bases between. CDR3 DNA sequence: TGTGCCAGCAGCTTGGGAAGAGACGGGAGATACGAGCAGTACTTC. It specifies CASSLGRDGRYEQYF.

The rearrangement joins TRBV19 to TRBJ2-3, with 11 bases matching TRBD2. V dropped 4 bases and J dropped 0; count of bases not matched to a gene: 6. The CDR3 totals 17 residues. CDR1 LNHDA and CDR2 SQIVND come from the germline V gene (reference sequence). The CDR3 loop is CASSTLAGGWSTDTQYF. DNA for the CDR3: TGTGCCAGTAGTACCCTAGCGGGGGGCTGGAGCACAGATACGCAGTATTTT. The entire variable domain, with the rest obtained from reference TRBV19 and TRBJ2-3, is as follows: DGGITQSPKYLFRKEGQNVTLSCEQNLNHDAMYWYRQDPGQGLRLIYYSQIVNDFQKGDIAEGYSVSREKKESFPLTVTSAQKNPTAFYLCASSTLAGGWSTDTQYFGPGTRLTVL.

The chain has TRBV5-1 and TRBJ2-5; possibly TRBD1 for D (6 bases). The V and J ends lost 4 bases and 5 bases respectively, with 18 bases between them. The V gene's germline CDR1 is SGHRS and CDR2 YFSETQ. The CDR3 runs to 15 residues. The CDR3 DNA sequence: TGCGCCAGCAGCCCTGGGAGTGGGGGCCGGGAGACCCAGTACTTC. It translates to CASSPGSGGRETQYF.

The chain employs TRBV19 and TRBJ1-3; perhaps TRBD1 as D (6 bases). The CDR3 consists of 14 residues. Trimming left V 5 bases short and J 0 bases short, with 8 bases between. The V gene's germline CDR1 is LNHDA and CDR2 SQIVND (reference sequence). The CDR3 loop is CASSSGDSGNTIYF. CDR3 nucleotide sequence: TGTGCCAGTAGTTCAGGGGACTCTGGAAACACCATATATTTT.